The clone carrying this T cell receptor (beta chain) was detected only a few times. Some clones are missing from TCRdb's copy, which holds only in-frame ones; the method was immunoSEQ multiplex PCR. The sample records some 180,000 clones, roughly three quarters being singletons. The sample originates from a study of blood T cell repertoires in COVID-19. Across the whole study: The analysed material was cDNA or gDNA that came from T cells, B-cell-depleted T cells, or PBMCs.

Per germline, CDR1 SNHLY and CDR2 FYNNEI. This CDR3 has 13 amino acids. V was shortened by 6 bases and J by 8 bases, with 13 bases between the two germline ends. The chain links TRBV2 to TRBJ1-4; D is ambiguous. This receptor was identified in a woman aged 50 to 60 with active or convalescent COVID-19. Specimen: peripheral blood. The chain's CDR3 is CASRGTPTEKLFF. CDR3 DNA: TGTGCCAGCAGGGGCACCCCGACAGAAAAACTGTTTTTT.